Presented here are 6 T cell receptor beta chains from one specimen sequenced in a study of vaccination effects on CD4 cells after COVID-19. The antigens for these receptors are not known. Prior to sequencing, the ViraFEST assay stimulated PBMC with viral peptide pools, which expanded the antigen-specific CD4+ T cells. When roughly eleven days of culture had elapsed, CD4+ T cells were isolated. Vaccine administered to participants consisted of two doses of either BNT162b2 or mRNA-1273. Produced via immunoSEQ multiplex PCR; TCRdb's table is partial and in-frame only. Of 25,000 to 40,000 clones listed, around 80% are singletons. This specimen consisted of CD4+ T cells from PBMCs cultured with HCoV-NL63 spike peptides, obtained after COVID-19 vaccination. These receptors were obtained from a human donor who received a COVID-19 vaccine. Some clones in this sample may be carry-over from other donors' samples.

This clone was counted a single time. At the DNA level, this CDR3 is encoded by other sequences in the same sample as well. The rearrangement joins TRBV5-1 to TRBJ2-5, with 8 positions matching TRBD1. Germline loops: CDR1 SGHRS, CDR2 YFSETQ. The CDR3 covers 14 residues. V was pared by 4 bases and J by 5 bases, with 7 bases of the junction left unmatched. For the CDR3, the DNA is TGCGCCAGCAGCCCTCAGGGGGCAGGTGAGACCCAGTACTTC. Encoded protein: CASSPQGAGETQYF.

This chain uses TRBV7-6 with TRBJ1-4; weak D call: TRBD1 (6 bases). The CDR3 loop spans 14 amino acids. Trimming took 2 bases from V and 8 from J, leaving 12 bases between them. CDR1 and CDR2 (germline): SGHVS, FNYEAQ. CDR3 bases: TGTGCCAGCAGCTTACGGGGGGCCGGGGAAAAACTGTTTTTT. It encodes CASSLRGAGEKLFF.

With regard to this clone: One end of the junction is discordant with germline, which a read error may explain. The chain carries TRBV7-2 and TRBJ2-1; D call uncertain. Per the germline V gene, CDR1 is SGHTA and CDR2 is FQGNSA. CDR3 length equals 11 residues. The CDR3 spells CASSVRTEQFF. The CDR3 nucleotides read TGTGCAAGCAGCGTGCGTACTGAGCAGTTCTTC.

This chain links TRBV2 with TRBJ1-2; TRBD1 matches 8 bases. This CDR3 has 15 amino acids. J lost 6 bases, V lost 5 bases, and 11 bases had no gene match. From germline, CDR1 is SNHLY and CDR2 FYNNEI. CDR3 sequence: CASSPGQGRKNGYTF. As DNA, the CDR3 is TGTGCCAGCAGTCCCGGACAGGGAAGGAAGAATGGCTACACCTTC.

V and J are TRBV5-1 and TRBJ1-1; D gene unclear. Germline values: CDR1 SGHRS, CDR2 YFSETQ. The CDR3 totals 14 residues. Trimming took 0 bases from V and 4 from J, leaving 10 bases between them. The CDR3 nucleotides are TGCGCCAGCAGCTTGGACAGTTCACCCACTGAAGCTTTCTTT. Its translation: CASSLDSSPTEAFF.

The V and J genes are TRBV7-4 and TRBJ2-1; D not resolved. V lost 6 bases and J lost 5, with 14 bases in between. In germline, CDR1 is SGHVT, CDR2 SQSDAQ. This CDR3 comprises 14 residues. CDR3: CASRRRRTDNEQFF. CDR3 coding DNA: TGTGCCAGCAGACGGCGACGGACGGACAATGAGCAGTTCTTC.